These 27 T cell receptor beta chains were sequenced from one sample in a study of blood T cell repertoires in COVID-19. Sequencing was performed with immunoSEQ multiplex PCR; in TCRdb, only in-frame clones are kept and a portion is missing. The top ten clones hold around 15% of a sample with about 220,000 clones, nearly 90% of them seen once. Specimen: PBMCs or T cells enriched from blood (not recorded which). The receptors here all came from a man in his thirties or forties who had been exposed to COVID-19.

The chain uses TRBV4-1 and TRBJ1-4; unclear D gene. Trimming left V 1 base short and J 8 bases short, with 5 bases between. Per the germline V gene, CDR1 is MGHRA and CDR2 is YSYEKL. The CDR3 covers 12 residues. DNA for the CDR3: TGCGCCAGCAGCCAAGTAGCGGAAAAACTGTTTTTT. Translating it yields CASSQVAEKLFF.

The chain is built from TRBV2 and TRBJ2-7; a possible D gene is TRBD2 (5 bases). Germline loops: CDR1 SNHLY, CDR2 FYNNEI. This CDR3 comprises 13 residues. Trimming left V 5 bases short and J 3 bases short, with 11 bases between. CDR3 nucleotide sequence: TGTGCCAGCAGTTTAGGACTGAACTACGAGCAGTACTTC. Protein product: CASSLGLNYEQYF.

A word on this clone: A junction end diverges from the germline sequence, so it may reflect a read error. The J gene is TRBJ2-7, the V gene TRBV6-5, with a tentative D call TRBD2 (5 bases). Looked up from germline, CDR1 is MNHEY and CDR2 is SVGAGI. The CDR3 runs 13 residues. The DNA for the CDR3 is TGTGCCAGCACCCGGGGTCCAGTCTACAAGCAGTACTTC. This encodes CASTRGPVYKQYF.

The chain combines TRBV19 with TRBJ1-3; TRBD1 might be the D (6 bases). Trimming took 4 bases from V and 0 from J, leaving 10 bases between them. Germline CDR1 LNHDA, CDR2 SQIVND (reference sequence). This CDR3 region has 15 residues. This CDR3 is CASSKTGYSGNTIYF. The DNA for the CDR3 is TGTGCCAGTAGTAAAACAGGGTACTCTGGAAACACCATATATTTT.

This chain uses TRBV9 with TRBJ2-3; no firm D call. Deletions cut 4 bases from V and 0 bases from J, with 6 bases between. Germline CDR1 and CDR2: SGDLS and YYNGEE. This CDR3 contains 13 residues. The CDR3 loop reads CASSTTSTDTQYF. The CDR3 nucleotides read TGTGCCAGCAGCACCACTAGCACAGATACGCAGTATTTT.

For this clone: One end of the junction fails to match germline, which may point to a read error. The chain employs TRBV6-1 and TRBJ1-3; D remains ambiguous. The CDR3 consists of 13 residues. The germline V gene encodes CDR1 MNHNS and CDR2 SASEGT. The CDR3 protein is CASREGLRNTIYF. In nucleotides, the CDR3 is TGTGCCAGCAGAGAAGGGTTGCGGAACACCATATATTTT.

The genes are TRBV2 and TRBJ2-2; 7 nucleotides line up with TRBD1. The germline CDR1 and CDR2 sequences are SNHLY and FYNNEI. The CDR3 length is 15 residues. V trimming: 5 bases; J trimming: 4 bases; junction bases outside the gene matches: 7. CDR3 sequence: CASSPTGAGTGELFF. The CDR3 coding sequence is TGTGCCAGCAGTCCTACAGGGGCGGGCACCGGGGAGCTGTTTTTT. Supplemented by reference TRBV2 and TRBJ2-2, the full variable domain reads EPEVTQTPSHQVTQMGQEVILRCVPISNHLYFYWYRQILGQKVEFLVSFYNNEISEKSEIFDDQFSVERPDGSNFTLKIRSTKLEDSAMYFCASSPTGAGTGELFFGEGSRLTVL.

This clone was seen ten or more times. This sequence joins TRBV6-5 and TRBJ2-3; D gene uncertain. The ends were cut back, 2 bases at V and 6 bases at J, with 6 bases in the middle. Germline CDR1 and CDR2: MNHEY and SVGAGI. The CDR3 is 12 residues long. As DNA, the CDR3 is TGTGCCAGCAGTTACAGTCGGGATACGCAGTATTTT. Translation: CASSYSRDTQYF.

This rearrangement joins TRBV11-2 to TRBJ2-5, with no clear D. Trimming pared 3 bases from V and 5 bases from J, leaving 13 bases between. Germline V gives CDR1 SGHAT, CDR2 FQNNGV. The CDR3 has 14 residues. CDR3: CASSFLVKKETQYF. CDR3 coding DNA: TGTGCCAGCAGCTTCCTAGTAAAGAAGGAGACCCAGTACTTC.

V gene TRBV7-9 combines with J gene TRBJ2-1; 10 nucleotides match TRBD2. Per the germline V gene, CDR1 is SEHNR and CDR2 is FQNEAQ (reference sequence). The CDR3 covers 15 residues. V lost 2 bases, J lost 3 bases, and 1 base stayed unmatched. The CDR3 DNA reads as TGTGCCAGCAGCTTACAGCGGGGGGGCTACAATGAGCAGTTCTTC. The encoded protein is CASSLQRGGYNEQFF. Variable domain in full (rest from reference TRBV7-9 and TRBJ2-1): DTGVSQNPRHKITKRGQNVTFRCDPISEHNRLYWYRQTLGQGPEFLTYFQNEAQLEKSRLLSDRFSAERPKGSFSTLEIQRTEQGDSAMYLCASSLQRGGYNEQFFGPGTRLTVL.

V is TRBV7-6 and J is TRBJ2-2; 7 positions agree with TRBD2. Trimming cost V 5 bases and J 10 bases; bases outside gene matches: 7. Germline V gene sequence: CDR1 SGHVS, CDR2 FNYEAQ. This CDR3 comprises 13 residues. CDR3 loop: CASSLGLSEELFF. The CDR3 DNA reads as TGTGCCAGCAGCCTGGGACTATCCGAGGAGCTGTTTTTT. The entire variable domain, with the rest obtained from reference TRBV7-6 and TRBJ2-2, is as follows: GAGVSQSPRYKVTKRGQDVALRCDPISGHVSLYWYRQALGQGPEFLTYFNYEAQQDKSGLPNDRFSAERPEGSISTLTIQRTEQRDSAMYRCASSLGLSEELFFGEGSRLTVL.

The V gene is TRBV5-4, the J gene TRBJ2-2, with a possible D match to TRBD2 (6 bases). Trimming left V 4 bases short and J 3 bases short, with 19 bases between. The CDR3 has 17 amino acids. Per germline, CDR1 SGHNT and CDR2 YYREEE (reference sequence). For the CDR3, the DNA is TGTGCCAGCAGCGAGGGACTTATTCGCCAGGACACCGGGGAGCTGTTTTTT. It specifies CASSEGLIRQDTGELFF.

The V call is TRBV5-4, the J call TRBJ1-1; D is unresolved. V lost 4 bases and J lost 8, with 15 bases in between. The CDR3 runs 13 residues. The germline V gene encodes CDR1 SGHNT and CDR2 YYREEE (reference sequence). As DNA, the CDR3 is TGTGCCAGCAGCAAAAGGCCCAGCGAGGAAGCTTTCTTT. Encoded protein: CASSKRPSEEAFF.

J is TRBJ2-7 and V is TRBV7-6, with TRBD1 as a possible D gene (6 bases). Trimming shortened V by 4 bases and J by 2 bases, and 18 bases separated the two germline ends. Germline assignment: CDR1 SGHVS and CDR2 FNYEAQ. CDR3 length: 16 residues. The CDR3 bases are TGTGCCAGCAGCTCCACAACCGGGACATTTACCTACGAGCAGTACTTC. As protein: CASSSTTGTFTYEQYF.

This chain connects TRBV2 to TRBJ1-2; 7 bases align to TRBD1. The CDR3 runs 13 residues. Germline values: CDR1 SNHLY, CDR2 FYNNEI. V lost 7 bases, J lost 4 bases, and 6 bases stayed unmatched. CDR3 in DNA: TGTGCCAGCATCCCCCGGGACAGCTATGGCTACACCTTC. Protein: CASIPRDSYGYTF.

This sequence joins TRBV14 and TRBJ2-2; TRBD2 aligns across 7 bases. Trimming removed 4 bases from V and 4 bases from J; junction bases left unmatched: 6. Per germline, CDR1 SGHDN and CDR2 FVKESK. This CDR3 region has 15 residues. CDR3 sequence: CASSPGLTLTGELFF. The CDR3 DNA is TGTGCCAGCAGCCCGGGACTAACCCTCACCGGGGAGCTGTTTTTT.

This clone has just one count. It is unclear where the CDR3 begins or ends on the DNA, so no DNA is shown, and the CDR3 is as TCRdb lists it. The rearrangement joins TRBV4-3 to TRBJ1-4. Both ends counted, the CDR3 spans 19 residues. Germline assignment: CDR1 LGHNA and CDR2 YSLEER. The CDR3 loop is CASSQDSVLGGSTNEKLFF.

The rearrangement uses TRBV7-2 and TRBJ2-1; TRBD2 aligns across 10 bases. This CDR3 has 15 residues. J gave up 4 bases and V 4 bases, and 4 bases lay outside the gene matches. Germline V gives CDR1 SGHTA, CDR2 FQGNSA. CDR3: CASSSSGGPYNEQFF. The DNA of the CDR3 is TGTGCCAGCAGCTCTAGCGGGGGACCGTACAATGAGCAGTTCTTC.

The chain employs TRBV7-2 and TRBJ2-3; TRBD2 agrees at 10 bases. V gave up 5 bases and J gave up 4 bases; unmatched junction bases: 9. The CDR3 contains 16 residues. The V gene's germline CDR1 is SGHTA and CDR2 FQGNSA. The CDR3 protein is CASSRLSGGAADTQYF. DNA of the CDR3: TGTGCCAGCAGCCGCCTCAGCGGGGGGGCGGCAGATACGCAGTATTTT.

The chain recombines TRBV11-3 with TRBJ2-1; TRBD2 agrees at 12 bases. Germline assignment: CDR1 SGHNT and CDR2 YENEEA. J was trimmed by 7 bases and V by 4 bases; bases with no gene match: 8. This CDR3 has 16 residues. In DNA, the CDR3 is TGTGCCAGCAGCTCAATCCTAGCGGGGGGGTCGAATGAGCAGTTCTTC. Protein sequence: CASSSILAGGSNEQFF.

For the CDR3, the DNA is TGTGCCAGTGCCTTCATCGACAGGTTTAATTCACCCCTCCACTTT. It encodes CASAFIDRFNSPLHF. This chain connects TRBV19 to TRBJ1-6; possible D gene TRBD1, 6 bases. This CDR3 comprises 15 residues. The V gene lost 8 bases and the J gene lost 6 bases, with 17 bases spanning the gap. CDR1 and CDR2 from the germline V gene are LNHDA and SQIVND (reference sequence).

The chain carries TRBV28 and TRBJ2-2; 10 bases are a match to TRBD1. Germline V gene sequence: CDR1 MDHEN, CDR2 SYDVKM. The trim removed 3 bases at V and 7 bases at J, leaving 11 bases unmatched. This CDR3 comprises 17 residues. This CDR3 is CASSFSLPGTGVGELFF. In nucleotides, the CDR3 is TGTGCCAGCAGTTTCTCCCTACCCGGGACAGGGGTCGGGGAGCTGTTTTTT. The whole variable domain, remainder taken from reference TRBV28 and TRBJ2-2, is DVKVTQSSRYLVKRTGEKVFLECVQDMDHENMFWYRQDPGLGLRLIYFSYDVKMKEKGDIPEGYSVSREKKERFSLILESASTNQTSMYLCASSFSLPGTGVGELFFGEGSRLTVL.

This clone was seen once. The chain uses TRBV7-2 and TRBJ1-1; D is perhaps TRBD1 (6 bases). The CDR3 sequence is 16 residues long. CDR1 and CDR2 from the germline V gene are SGHTA and FQGNSA. Trimming pared 2 bases from V and 0 bases from J, leaving 13 bases between. CDR3 region: CASSLPGQSMNTEAFF. The CDR3 bases are TGTGCCAGCAGCTTACCCGGACAGAGTATGAACACTGAAGCTTTCTTT.

J is TRBJ1-1 and V is TRBV18; a weak D match, TRBD1 (5 bases). V lost 3 bases, J lost 7 bases, and 9 bases lay in between. Germline loops: CDR1 KGHSH, CDR2 LQKENI. The CDR3 sequence is 12 residues long. The CDR3 DNA is TGTGCCAGCTCACCCACCGGGGGTGAAGCTTTCTTT. It encodes CASSPTGGEAFF.

The chain carries TRBV14 and TRBJ2-1; D is unresolved. Between the trimmed V and J ends, which lost 0 bases and 7 bases, there was a span of 10 bases. Germline V gives CDR1 SGHDN, CDR2 FVKESK. The CDR3 spans 14 residues. The DNA for the CDR3 is TGTGCCAGCAGCCAAGATTACGCGGCGAATGAGCAGTTCTTC. This codes for CASSQDYAANEQFF.

The chain couples TRBV12-3 or TRBV12-4 to TRBJ1-5, with a possible D match to TRBD1 (5 bases). Trimming shortened V by 6 bases and J by 4 bases, and 10 bases separated the two germline ends. This CDR3 contains 13 residues. The CDR3 reads CASRGGENQPQHF. The CDR3 DNA reads as TGTGCCAGCAGGGGAGGGGAAAATCAGCCCCAGCATTTT.

The V gene is TRBV19, the J gene TRBJ1-5; no firm D call. The CDR3 is 16 residues long. V gave up 5 bases and J gave up 3 bases, with 17 bases separating them. CDR1 is LNHDA, CDR2 SQIVND, per germline (reference sequence). Here the CDR3 reads CASSAPRTGNNQPQHF. In DNA, the CDR3 is TGTGCCAGTAGTGCCCCCCGGACGGGAAACAATCAGCCCCAGCATTTT.